Following are 7 T cell receptor beta chains from one sample sequenced in a study of cytomegalovirus exposure and HLA in healthy donors. PCR primers comprised 60 Vbeta and 13 Jbeta primers. Method: immunoSEQ multiplex PCR; TCRdb's copy keeps in-frame clones and lacks some. The sample shows 100,000 to 150,000 clones, about 61% of them seen only once. The sequencing input was PBMCs. Every receptor here comes from a woman between 40 and 50 years old in good health and CMV-seronegative.

The V gene is TRBV18, the J gene TRBJ2-1; TRBD1 might be the D (6 bases). From germline, CDR1 is KGHSH and CDR2 LQKENI. V shed 2 bases and J shed 6 bases, with 14 bases lying between them. The CDR3 is 15 residues long. The CDR3 coding sequence is TGTGCCAGCTCACCATCGAACAGGGCGGGCAATGAGCAGTTCTTC. It specifies CASSPSNRAGNEQFF.

A few counts support this clone. The chain links TRBV18 to TRBJ2-3; D perhaps matches TRBD2 (6 bases). Trimming removed 4 bases at V and 2 bases at J, with 16 bases between. Looked up from germline, CDR1 is KGHSH and CDR2 is LQKENI. There are 16 residues in the CDR3. The CDR3 DNA reads TGTGCCAGCTCACGGGGAGGACGGGGAAACACAGATACGCAGTATTTT. Translated: CASSRGGRGNTDTQYF.

The V gene is TRBV28, the J gene TRBJ1-2; 9 bases map to TRBD1. CDR3 length: 15 amino acids. In germline, CDR1 is MDHEN, CDR2 SYDVKM. V dropped 3 bases and J dropped 4; count of bases not matched to a gene: 6. The CDR3 nucleotides are TGTGCCAGCAGTTTGCTGGACAGGGGCTCCTATGGCTACACCTTC. As protein: CASSLLDRGSYGYTF.

The V gene is TRBV2, the J gene TRBJ2-2; 8 bases map to TRBD1. The CDR3 sequence is 14 residues long. With V trimmed by 9 bases and J by 0 bases, 3 bases remained unmatched. Looked up from germline, CDR1 is SNHLY and CDR2 is FYNNEI. CDR3 DNA sequence: TGTGCCAGTCGGACAGGGACGAACACCGGGGAGCTGTTTTTT. Its protein product is CASRTGTNTGELFF.

On this clone itself: Other DNA sequences in the same sample also yield this CDR3. The rearrangement joins TRBV7-2 to TRBJ1-4, with D unclear. The ends were cut back, 1 base at V and 8 bases at J, with 8 bases in the middle. CDR3 size: 13 residues. Germline CDR1 reads SGHTA; CDR2 reads FQGNSA. This CDR3 is CASSLVAGEKLFF. In nucleotides, the CDR3 is TGTGCCAGCAGCTTAGTGGCGGGGGAAAAACTGTTTTTT. Complete variable domain (other parts from reference TRBV7-2 and TRBJ1-4): GAGVSQSPSNKVTEKGKDVELRCDPISGHTALYWYRQSLGQGLEFLIYFQGNSAPDKSGLPSDRFSAERTGGSVSTLTIQRTQQEDSAVYLCASSLVAGEKLFFGSGTQLSVL.

Only one count was recorded for this clone. V is TRBV30 and J is TRBJ1-6, with 8 positions matching TRBD1. The CDR3 runs to 15 residues. Trimming at V came to 4 bases and at J to 10 bases, leaving 12 bases not matched to a gene. Germline values: CDR1 GTSNPN, CDR2 SVGIG (reference sequence). The CDR3 sequence is CAWKPPGQAQSPLHF. CDR3 sequence (DNA): TGTGCCTGGAAGCCCCCGGGACAGGCCCAATCACCCCTCCACTTT.

This clone was recorded a few times. The V gene is TRBV27, the J gene TRBJ1-2; perhaps TRBD1 as D (6 bases). Trimming shortened V by 0 bases and J by 8 bases, and 19 bases separated the two germline ends. Germline CDR1 MNHEY, CDR2 SMNVEV (reference sequence). The CDR3 totals 16 residues. DNA for the CDR3: TGTGCCAGCAGTTTATCGGGAGGGGGGCTAATGGGAGGCTACACCTTC. It codes for CASSLSGGGLMGGYTF.